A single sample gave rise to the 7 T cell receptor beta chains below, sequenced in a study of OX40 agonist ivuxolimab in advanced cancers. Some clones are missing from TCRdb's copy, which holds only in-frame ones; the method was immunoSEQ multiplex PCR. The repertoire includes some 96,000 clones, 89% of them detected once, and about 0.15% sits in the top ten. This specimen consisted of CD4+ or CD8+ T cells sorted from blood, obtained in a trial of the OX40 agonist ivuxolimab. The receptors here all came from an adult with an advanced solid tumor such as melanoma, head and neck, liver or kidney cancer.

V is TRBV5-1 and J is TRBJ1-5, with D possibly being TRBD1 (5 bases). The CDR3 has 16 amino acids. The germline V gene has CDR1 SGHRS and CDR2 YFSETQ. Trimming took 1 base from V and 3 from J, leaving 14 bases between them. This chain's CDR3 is CASSLTPGGVNQPQHF. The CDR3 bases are TGCGCCAGCAGCTTGACCCCCGGGGGGGTCAATCAGCCCCAGCATTTT.

The DNA for the CDR3 is TGTGCCTGGAGTAGCTCCTACAATGAGCAGTTCTTC. Protein product: CAWSSSYNEQFF. The chain is built from TRBV30 and TRBJ2-1; D unresolved. Germline V lookup: CDR1 GTSNPN, CDR2 SVGIG (reference sequence). Trimming cost V 2 bases and J 0 bases, with 2 bases left between them. The CDR3 length is 12 residues.

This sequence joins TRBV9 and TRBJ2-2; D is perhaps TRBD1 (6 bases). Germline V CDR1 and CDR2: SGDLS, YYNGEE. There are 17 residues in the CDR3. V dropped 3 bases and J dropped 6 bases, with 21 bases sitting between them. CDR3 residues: CASSAAPLPQGPGELFF. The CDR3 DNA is TGTGCCAGCAGCGCGGCTCCCTTACCGCAGGGGCCCGGGGAGCTGTTTTTT.

Here the CDR3 reads CASRLPVGGYGYTF. The CDR3 bases are TGTGCCAGCAGACTCCCCGTGGGGGGGTATGGCTACACCTTC. The rearrangement joins TRBV5-8 to TRBJ1-2, with D perhaps matching TRBD1 (5 bases). The CDR3 extends over 14 amino acids. Germline V gives CDR1 SGHTS, CDR2 YDEGEE. Trimming removed 5 bases at V and 5 bases at J, with 16 bases between.

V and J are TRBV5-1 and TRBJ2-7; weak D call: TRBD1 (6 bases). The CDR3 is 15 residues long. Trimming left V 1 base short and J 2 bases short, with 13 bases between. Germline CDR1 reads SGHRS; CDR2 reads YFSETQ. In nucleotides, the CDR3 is TGCGCCAGCAGCTTGCGTCAGGGGAATCCCTACGAGCAGTACTTC. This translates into CASSLRQGNPYEQYF.

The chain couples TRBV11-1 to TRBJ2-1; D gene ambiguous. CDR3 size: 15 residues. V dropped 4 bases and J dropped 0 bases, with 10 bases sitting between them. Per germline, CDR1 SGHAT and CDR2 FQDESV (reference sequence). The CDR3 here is CASSSRASSYNEQFF. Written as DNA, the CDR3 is TGTGCCAGCAGCTCTCGGGCGAGCTCCTACAATGAGCAGTTCTTC.

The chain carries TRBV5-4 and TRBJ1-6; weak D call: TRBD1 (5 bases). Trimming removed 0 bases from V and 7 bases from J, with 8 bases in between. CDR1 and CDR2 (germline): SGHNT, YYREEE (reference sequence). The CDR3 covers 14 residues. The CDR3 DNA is TGTGCCAGCAGCTTGGGACAGAAAAATTCACCCCTCCACTTT. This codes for CASSLGQKNSPLHF.